This T cell receptor beta chain was captured in a study of CD8 T cells in ankylosing spondylitis. The CDR3 runs 11 residues. V lost 10 bases, J lost 8 bases, and 12 bases lay in between. Germline V gives CDR1 SGHVS, CDR2 FNYEAQ. TCRdb itself ran the 5' RACE reads through MiXCR, one entry per CDR3 protein. Among roughly 250,000 distinct CDR3 sequences listed, over 8.5% were seen once. The gene calls are TRBV7-6 and TRBJ1-5, with D possibly matching TRBD1 (5 bases). The source material was blood, either unsorted or a sorted T cell fraction (not recorded which). This TCR derives from a male donor with ankylosing spondylitis or in good health (not recorded which). CDR3 sequence reads: CATGTGEPQHF. For the CDR3, the DNA is TGTGCCACCGGGACTGGGGAGCCCCAGCATTTT.